Reported below is one TCR beta chain. This clone was observed a handful of times. No antigen is known for it. The sample holds no much larger clone one base away, and base qualities are not on file. This entry is derived from a study of cytomegalovirus exposure and HLA in healthy donors (dated by TCRdb to between 2016 and 2019). In terms of the full investigation: An earlier analysis of some 500 of the donors reported approximately 300 Gb of sequence data and roughly 100 million unique TCR beta sequences from about 179 million T cells. Approximately 300 gigabases of sequencing data and approximately 85 million unique TCR sequences were included in an early release covering several hundred HLA-typed donors. Of the 300 to 450 genotyped donors, about 80% fell in the genetic ancestry cluster associated with self-reported Caucasian donors. The study aimed to test whether cataloging public T cell receptors could reveal signatures of past pathogen exposure. Using immunosequencing, the study profiled T cell repertoires from around 670 subjects and related those repertoires to cytomegalovirus serostatus. Along with the roughly 610-subject first cohort, a separate validation cohort of over a hundred different subjects was used. High-throughput TCR immunosequencing, statistical association of individual TCRs with disease status, and machine learning were combined to predict cytomegalovirus infection status. A later analysis re-examined previously published TCR beta repertoires from roughly 720 donors and added high-resolution HLA genotyping to investigate patterns of TCR occurrence. Rather than drawing on any new phenotypic data, the later analysis identified candidate immune exposures from TCR beta sequences and the way those sequences occurred across donors. An earlier analysis of roughly 600 of the donors used high-throughput TCR beta sequencing to judge whether each TCR beta V gene segment behaved as functional or pseudogenic. Donor age, sex, ethnicity and CMV serostatus were collected together with the repertoire data. A later genetic analysis took genome-wide SNP genotypes for about three fifths of the roughly 670 donors and used that subset as a discovery cohort. All discovery cohort repertoires had been generated on a single sequencing platform. HLA typing covered class I and class II loci at four-digit resolution. Typing coverage varied by locus: 629-630 donors for A, B, C, DRB1 and DQB1; roughly 510 for DQA1; around 570 for DPA1; approximately 470 for DPB1. Roughly five DR-DQ haplotypes were handled as single units for association and clustering, since linkage in the cohort was strong. Among several hundred genotyped donors of the cohort, an average of roughly 230,000 unique TCR beta nucleotide sequences was sequenced per donor, of which roughly 18% were non-productive. The full study reports these points: Over 15 rarely observed V segments, including chromosome 9 orphons, were excluded from the earlier analysis of several hundred of the donors because counts were too low. A later genetic analysis reported fewer N-insertions in productive TCRs among donors in an Asian-associated ancestry cluster than the roughly 700-donor mean. According to a later analysis, TCR association rates differed among HLA loci, with DRB1 alleles showing the most associated TCRs and HLA-C alleles showing the fewest. Across donors, most TCR sequences were observed very rarely, whereas some public TCRs were present in many individuals. Immune exposure information for the cohort was limited to CMV serostatus. The study gave a list of about 150 TCR beta chains associated with cytomegalovirus. A later analysis found that HLA-associated TCR beta chains were more clonally expanded and had lower generation probabilities than equally common non-associated chains. Correlated functional status among segregating V segments might be attributable to linkage disequilibrium, but an unknown experimental factor could not be ruled out. The presence/absence analyses assumed that sequencing depth was roughly uniform across donors, and that assumption may not be true. According to a later analysis, parvovirus B19, influenza, CMV and Epstein-Barr virus appeared linked to several top co-occurrence clusters. Cytomegalovirus status was reported to be diagnosed by the classifier with high specificity and sensitivity in both the original and validation cohorts. Most CMV-associated TCR beta chains appeared to be HLA-restricted in a later analysis, and the HLA associations seemed to be driven largely by CMV exposure. In vitro tests confirmed that three of the cytomegalovirus-associated TCR beta chains recognize cytomegalovirus antigens. When HLA alleles, especially DR and DQ, strongly co-occurred, attributing TCR associations to individual alleles was difficult. HLA typing was unavailable for some donors at each locus, so association tests used only the typed subset. A group of highly shared sequence variants was considered likely to be a technical artifact of the sequencing pipeline. It was suggested by the authors that the approach could potentially be generalized to other disease states and immunological phenotypes. A further reported finding was that TCR beta sequences accurately predicted the HLA-A and HLA-B alleles for most subjects in the first cohort. Specific HLA alleles were associated with 15,000 to 20,000 TCR beta sequences at a false discovery rate of 0.05 in a later analysis. In an earlier analysis of some 540 of the donors, most TCR beta V segments appeared in productive rearrangements about 90% or about 30% of the time, broadly matching IMGT annotations. An association between a missense DCLRE1C variant and V-gene and J-gene trimming of TCR beta chains was found in a later genetic analysis and replicated in an independent cohort. The cohort was sequenced for TCR beta chains only, and without alpha or paired-chain data the features that could be detected were limited.

In total, 666 healthy bone marrow donors made up the cohort. At the time of sampling, every cohort member was nominally healthy, though immune exposures that went unrecorded were likely present. The donor tested CMV seronegative, placing the donor among the 352 seronegative members of the cohort. A peripheral blood sample was provided by each donor, and peripheral blood mononuclear cells were used for TCR beta sequencing. The Qiagen DNeasy Blood Extraction Kit was used to extract genomic DNA from the blood cell samples. Libraries were prepared through the immunoSEQ multiplex PCR assay. The multiplex PCR relied on a mix of 60 forward primers for TCR Vbeta segments and 13 reverse primers for TCR Jbeta segments. The CDR3 region of rearranged TCR beta genes was amplified from genomic DNA by a multiplex PCR assay. The amplified TCR beta libraries were sequenced on the Illumina HiSeq System as 87-base-pair reads. As for the authors' bioinformatics: A later analysis counted tens of millions of unique TCR beta chains across the 650 to 800 repertoires, and 9 million to 14 million of these chains were shared by at least two donors. Raw reads were error-corrected and collapsed into unique sequences by a nearest-neighbor algorithm in which closely related sequences were merged to remove PCR and sequencing errors. CDR3 sequences were aligned to IMGT reference sequences to assign V, D and J gene segments. For a sequence to be retained, at least a six-nucleotide match to both a V gene segment and a J gene segment was required. A rearrangement was called productive if the CDR3 had no stop codons and remained in frame with V and J, and every other rearrangement was called non-productive. Following IMGT convention, CDR3 was defined as the stretch from the second conserved V-encoded cysteine to the conserved J-encoded phenylalanine. The earlier analysis of about 590 of the donors excluded sequences that lacked an unambiguous match to a single V gene segment. In an earlier analysis of a few hundred of the donors, a V segment was called functional when productive rearrangements were above 56.7%, and segregating when the standard deviation between donors exceeded 5%. To diagnose cytomegalovirus status from the catalog of TCR beta chain sequences, a statistical classification framework was built. In a later analysis, TCR nucleotide sequences were compared against IMGT/GENE-DB human TR gene sequences so that V and J genes could be assigned. A later analysis assigned CDR3 sequences and most-parsimonious VDJ recombination scenarios with the TCRdist pipeline. In a later analysis, each TCR beta chain was defined by its CDR3 amino acid sequence together with its V-gene family, and reads lacking a unique V-gene family were excluded. As a way to deal with suspected cross-contamination and a sequencing artifact, a later analysis dropped under 600 nucleotide sequences that were highly shared and had low generation probability. A later analysis calculated a clonal expansion index for each public chain from normalized within-repertoire ranks of inferred template counts. A later analysis computed generation probabilities with a VDJ recombination model fitted to out-of-frame rearrangements, and checked the results against IGoR. A later analysis scored TCR-TCR, TCR-HLA and TCR-CMV co-occurrence with hypergeometric tests, applying a repertoire-size bias correction to TCR pairs. In a later analysis, false discovery rates were estimated by permuting HLA or CMV assignments 20 times. In a later analysis, co-occurring TCRs were grouped with DBSCAN, and TCRdist sequence similarity was added when clustering was performed within HLA-allele-positive subsets. Repertoires with fewer than 30,000 or more than 120,000 public chains were left out of co-occurrence clustering, as were five repertoires with anomalous nucleotide sharing. As stored in TCRdb, this immuneACCESS dataset retains in-frame rearrangements with V and J assigned. A fraction of the clones does not appear; measured against another copy, unresolved V genes explain less than half of the discrepancy, and the remainder lacks a known reason. The V and J calls and clone size come from that table; D and trimming were worked out from the DNA. The sample includes under 250,000 clones, with around three quarters observed a single time. The ten largest account for approximately 2.1% of the sample.

The sequence came from a young man in good health and CMV-seronegative. Sequenced input: PBMCs.

The DNA sequence reads TGTGCCAGCAGGCCGGCTGGCGGTCGGTACAATGAGCAGTTCTTC. This codes for CASRPAGGRYNEQFF. This chain is built from TRBV2 and TRBJ2-1, with the D gene too uncertain to name. V is pared back by 6 bases and J by 4 bases, with 16 bases lying between the germline termini. Reading the germline V gene gives CDR1 SNHLY and CDR2 FYNNEI. The CDR3 goes from the cysteine to the phenylalanine over 15 residues. The DNA shown is the 45-base CDR3, in frame from base 1.